The TCR beta chain described here comes from a study of cytomegalovirus exposure and HLA in healthy donors. Regarding the study as a whole: Reportedly, cytomegalovirus status was diagnosed with high sensitivity and specificity. CMV antigen specificity of three CMV-associated chains was confirmed in vitro. Cytomegalovirus-associated TCR beta chains were listed, numbering some 180.

Donors were drawn from the approximately 120-subject validation cohort, separate from the approximately 700-subject first cohort. As for this clone: The antigen remains undetermined.

The ends were cut back, 0 bases at V and 0 bases at J, with 11 bases in the middle. Germline assignment: CDR1 SGHRS and CDR2 YFSETQ. The CDR3 covers 16 residues. The protocol was immunoSEQ multiplex PCR, while the TCRdb copy is restricted to in-frame clones and leaves out a portion. The data hold around 170,000 clones, with roughly 91% observed a single time. The source material was PBMCs. This TCR derives from a young man in good health and CMV-seronegative. The chain uses TRBV5-1 and TRBJ2-3, with a possible D match to TRBD2 (7 bases). The CDR3 reads CASSLEGGSSTDTQYF. The DNA for the CDR3 is TGCGCCAGCAGCTTGGAGGGGGGGTCTAGCACAGATACGCAGTATTTT.